This T cell receptor (beta chain) was found in a study of response to subunit inactivated influenza vaccine. V lost 7 bases to trimming and J lost 1 base, with 11 bases between them. This CDR3 is 14 amino acids long. Germline assignment: CDR1 SGHRS and CDR2 YFSETQ. TCRdb fed the RT-PCR reads into MiXCR, producing one record per CDR3 protein. The sample contains about 570,000 distinct CDR3 sequences, 11% of which appear only once. This clonotype has a count of ten or more. This same sample was also taken into another study, of T cells expressing NK-cell markers. Per that paper: In generating TCR beta cDNA, 5'RACE template switching with UMIs was used. T cells sorted in several experiments were restricted to alpha-beta TCR T cells by an anti-gamma-delta TCR antibody.

The specimen was PBMCs from blood, collected on the day of vaccination. The chain employs TRBV5-1 and TRBJ2-2; a possible D gene is TRBD1 (6 bases). The receptor was derived from a man aged 50 to 60 who received an inactivated influenza vaccine. CDR3 in amino acids: CASGEQGNTGELFF. DNA for the CDR3: TGCGCCAGCGGCGAACAGGGGAACACCGGGGAGCTGTTTTTT. Combining the CDR3 with reference TRBV5-1 and TRBJ2-2 gives the whole variable domain KAGVTQTPRYLIKTRGQQVTLSCSPISGHRSVSWYQQTPGQGLQFLFEYFSETQRNKGNFPGRFSGRQFSNSRSEMNVSTLELGDSALYLCASGEQGNTGELFFGEGSRLTVL.